Below are 3 T cell receptor beta chains sequenced from a single sample in a study of identical twins. TCRdb itself ran the 5' RACE reads through MiXCR, one entry per CDR3 protein. The sample lists 1.5 million to 2 million distinct CDR3 sequences, around 29% seen once, with around 0.25% in the top ten. Sequencing input: cord blood. These receptors came from a newborn girl in good health.

This clonotype showed up just a few times. The CDR3 DNA reads as TGCAGTGCTAGAGATCCCCTTTCTAGCGGGAGGGCCTACAATGAGCAGTTCTTC. Protein product: CSARDPLSSGRAYNEQFF. The rearrangement uses TRBV20-1 and TRBJ2-1; 12 nucleotides agree with TRBD2. The junction had 8 bases not matched to a gene; V was cut back by 0 bases and J by 2 bases. CDR3 size: 18 residues. The V gene's germline CDR1 is DFQATT and CDR2 SNEGSKA (reference sequence).

CDR3 nucleotides: TGCAGGTCCGCCGGGACAGACTATGGCTACACCTTC. Protein: CRSAGTDYGYTF. V and J are TRBV20-1 and TRBJ1-2; 7 nucleotides align to TRBD1. CDR3 length: 12 amino acids. Looked up from germline, CDR1 is DFQATT and CDR2 is SNEGSKA (reference sequence).

This sequence joins TRBV20-1 and TRBJ2-7, with D uncertain. The germline V gene encodes CDR1 DFQATT and CDR2 SNEGSKA (reference sequence). This CDR3 comprises 11 residues. Trimming removed 1 base at V and 4 bases at J, with 5 bases between. The CDR3 DNA is TGCAGTGCTAGAGTTATTTACGAGCAGTACTTC. Residues: CSARVIYEQYF.